This TCR beta chain was documented in a study of shared clonotypes between healthy human individuals. The CDR3 totals 17 residues. CDR1 is SGHVS and CDR2 is FQNEAQ in the germline V gene. Trimming stripped 0 bases from V and 5 bases from J, with 19 bases between. This clone turned up a few times. Generated by immunoSEQ multiplex PCR, the TCRdb table keeps only in-frame clones and is missing some. The sample has millions of clones, 85% to 95% seen once. This TCR was recovered from a man aged 18 to 29 in good health. The specimen sequenced was naive CD4+ T cells sorted from blood. As for subset: CD45RA+ positively selected. The chain recombines TRBV7-8 with TRBJ1-1, with a possible D match to TRBD1 (5 bases). CDR3 sequence: CASSLASPGGGGTEAFF. The CDR3 DNA reads as TGTGCCAGCAGCTTAGCGTCCCCCGGCGGGGGTGGAACTGAAGCTTTCTTT.